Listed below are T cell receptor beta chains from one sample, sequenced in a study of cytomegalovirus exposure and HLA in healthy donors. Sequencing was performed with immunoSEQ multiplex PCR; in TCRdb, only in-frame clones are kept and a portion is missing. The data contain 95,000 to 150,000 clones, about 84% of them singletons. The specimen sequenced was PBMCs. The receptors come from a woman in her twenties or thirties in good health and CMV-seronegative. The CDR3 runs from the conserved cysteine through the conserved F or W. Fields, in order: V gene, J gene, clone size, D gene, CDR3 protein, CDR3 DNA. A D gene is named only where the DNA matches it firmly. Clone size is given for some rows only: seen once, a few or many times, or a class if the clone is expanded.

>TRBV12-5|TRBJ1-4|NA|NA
CASGLPGWSGEKLFF
TGTGCTAGTGGTTTGCCAGGATGGTCTGGTGAAAAACTGTTTTTT
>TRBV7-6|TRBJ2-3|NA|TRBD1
CASSTRRTGVEADTQYF
TGTGCCAGCAGCACCAGACGGACAGGGGTTGAGGCAGATACGCAGTATTTT
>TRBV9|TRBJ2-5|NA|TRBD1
CASSGGTYQETQYF
TGTGCCAGCTCAGGGGGAACGTACCAAGAGACCCAGTACTTC
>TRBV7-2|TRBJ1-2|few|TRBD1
CASSRMAGGRYGYTF
TGTGCCAGCAGCCGCATGGCAGGGGGGAGATATGGCTACACCTTC
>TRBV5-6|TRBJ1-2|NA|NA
CASSPSEFGGYGYTF
TGTGCCAGCAGCCCCTCAGAGTTCGGGGGCTATGGCTACACCTTC
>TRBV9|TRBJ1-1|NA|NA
CASSVAGTPTEAFF
TGTGCCAGCAGCGTAGCGGGGACACCCACTGAAGCTTTCTTT
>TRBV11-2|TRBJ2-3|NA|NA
CASSFARNTDTQYF
TGTGCCAGCAGCTTCGCCAGAAACACAGATACGCAGTATTTT
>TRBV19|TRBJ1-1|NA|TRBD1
CASSLQGAPEAFF
TGTGCCAGTAGTTTACAGGGGGCCCCTGAAGCTTTCTTT
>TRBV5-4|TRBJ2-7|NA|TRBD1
CASRPGTGGSYEQYF
TGTGCCAGCAGGCCGGGGACAGGGGGCTCCTACGAGCAGTACTTC
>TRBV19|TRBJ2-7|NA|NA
CASSPTRQGGKQYF
TGTGCCAGTAGTCCGACACGACAGGGAGGAAAGCAGTACTTC
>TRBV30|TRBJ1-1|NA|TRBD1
CAWSVEGANTEAFF
TGTGCCTGGAGTGTCGAGGGGGCGAACACTGAAGCTTTCTTT
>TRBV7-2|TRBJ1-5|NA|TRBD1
CASSSGQGAGQPQHF
TGTGCCAGCAGCTCGGGACAGGGGGCGGGTCAGCCCCAGCATTTT
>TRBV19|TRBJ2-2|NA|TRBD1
CASSTSGTVGSELFF
TGTGCCAGTAGTACCTCTGGGACAGTTGGTTCGGAGCTGTTTTTT
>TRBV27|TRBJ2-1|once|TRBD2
CASRTSGAPHEQFF
TGTGCCAGCAGGACTAGCGGGGCCCCCCATGAGCAGTTCTTC
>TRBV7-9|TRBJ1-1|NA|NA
CASSLTGGEAFF
TGTGCCAGCAGCTTAACGGGGGGCGAGGCTTTCTTT
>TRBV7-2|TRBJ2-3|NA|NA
CASSFSRGDVDTQYF
TGTGCCAGCAGCTTCTCCCGAGGAGATGTTGATACGCAGTATTTT
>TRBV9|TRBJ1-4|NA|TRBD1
CASSVGTGGIANEKLFF
TGTGCCAGCAGCGTCGGGACAGGGGGCATTGCTAATGAAAAACTGTTTTTT
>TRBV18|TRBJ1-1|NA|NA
CASSTKQASGRGWNTEAFF
TGTGCCAGCTCTACGAAACAGGCGTCGGGTAGGGGATGGAACACTGAAGCTTTCTTT
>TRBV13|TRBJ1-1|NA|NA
CASSLGGRTEAFF
TGTGCCAGCAGCTTGGGGGGAAGGACTGAAGCTTTCTTT
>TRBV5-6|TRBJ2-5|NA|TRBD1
CASSLGDRGAETQYF
TGTGCCAGCAGCCTCGGGGACAGGGGAGCGGAGACCCAGTACTTC
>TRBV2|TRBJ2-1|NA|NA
CASRGDRWQFF
TGTGCCAGCAGGGGAGACAGGTGGCAGTTCTTC
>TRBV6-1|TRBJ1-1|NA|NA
CASRAQGATEAFF
TGTGCCAGCAGAGCTCAGGGCGCCACTGAAGCTTTCTTT
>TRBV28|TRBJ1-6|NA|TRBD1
CASRSGTARNSPLHF
TGTGCCAGCAGGTCCGGGACAGCGCGTAATTCACCCCTCCACTTT
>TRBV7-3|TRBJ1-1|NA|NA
CASSLEGNTEAFF
TGTGCCAGCAGCTTGGAGGGGAACACTGAAGCTTTCTTT
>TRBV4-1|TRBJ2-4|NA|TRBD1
CASSQDPTGDIQYF
TGCGCCAGCAGCCAAGATCCGACAGGGGACATTCAGTACTTC
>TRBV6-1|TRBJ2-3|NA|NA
CASSAGGSTDTQYF
TGTGCCAGCAGCGCGGGCGGAAGCACAGATACGCAGTATTTT
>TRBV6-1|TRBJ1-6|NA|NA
CACTLGTSNSPLHF
TGTGCCTGCACCCTGGGGACATCCAATTCGCCCCTCCACTTT
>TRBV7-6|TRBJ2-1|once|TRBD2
CASSSLTRGGAYNEQFF
TGTGCCAGCAGCTCCCTAACACGGGGGGGAGCCTACAATGAGCAGTTCTTC
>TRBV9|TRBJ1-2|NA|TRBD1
CASSVGQGYNGYTF
TGTGCCAGCAGCGTAGGACAGGGTTACAATGGCTACACCTTC
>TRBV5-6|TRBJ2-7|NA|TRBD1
CASSIDRGMYEQYF
TGTGCCAGCAGCATCGACAGGGGGATGTACGAGCAGTACTTC
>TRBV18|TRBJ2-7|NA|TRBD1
CASSPGQGVSEQYF
TGTGCCAGCTCACCAGGACAGGGAGTAAGCGAGCAGTACTTC
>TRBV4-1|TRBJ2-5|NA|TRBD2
CASSQDEKDAGLGRETQYF
TGCGCCAGCAGCCAAGATGAGAAGGACGCCGGACTAGGGAGGGAGACCCAGTACTTC
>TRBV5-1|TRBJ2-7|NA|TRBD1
CASSFGTGPPYEQYF
TGCGCCAGCAGCTTCGGGACAGGGCCTCCCTACGAGCAGTACTTC
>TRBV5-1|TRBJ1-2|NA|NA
CASSTDTPGGYTF
TGCGCCAGCTCGACAGACACTCCGGGTGGCTACACCTTC
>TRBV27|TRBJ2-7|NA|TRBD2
CASSPQVGRAHEQYF
TGTGCCAGCAGTCCTCAGGTTGGGAGGGCACACGAGCAGTACTTC
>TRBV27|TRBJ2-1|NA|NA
CASSHPRGITYNEQFF
TGTGCCAGCAGTCATCCAAGGGGGATCACCTACAATGAGCAGTTCTTC
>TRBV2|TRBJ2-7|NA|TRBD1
CASSWDRADVDEQYF
TGTGCCAGCAGTTGGGACAGGGCCGATGTGGACGAGCAGTACTTC
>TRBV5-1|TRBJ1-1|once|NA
CASSPYQGSNTEAFF
TGCGCCAGCAGCCCGTACCAGGGTTCGAACACTGAAGCTTTCTTT